The 30 T cell receptor beta chains in this list originate from one sample, sequenced in a study of blood T cell repertoires in COVID-19. Sequencing used immunoSEQ multiplex PCR; TCRdb keeps in-frame clones, though not all of them. Seen here are roughly 150,000 clones, 80% to 90% observed once, and the top ten hold about 2.1%. Material for sequencing was peripheral blood. The receptors derive from a woman older than 75 with acute or convalescent COVID-19.

The chain employs TRBV7-6 and TRBJ1-3; D ambiguous. The CDR3 contains 14 residues. Germline V gene lookup returns CDR1 SGHVS and CDR2 FNYEAQ. Deletions cut 1 base from V and 3 bases from J, with 7 bases between. For the CDR3, the DNA is TGTGCCAGCAGCTTAGGCACGGGTGGAAACACCATATATTTT. This codes for CASSLGTGGNTIYF.

The rearrangement links TRBV19 to TRBJ1-1; no clear D gene. This CDR3 spans 15 amino acids. Germline V gene sequence: CDR1 LNHDA, CDR2 SQIVND (reference sequence). The V end was cut by 5 bases, the J end by 1 base, with 14 bases between. The CDR3 protein is CASSASGQKNTEAFF. CDR3 nucleotides: TGTGCCAGTAGTGCCTCAGGTCAGAAGAACACTGAAGCTTTCTTT.

V usage is TRBV5-5 and J usage is TRBJ1-5; D is ambiguous. The CDR3 extends over 16 amino acids. Germline-derived CDR1 and CDR2 are SGHKS and YYEKEE (reference sequence). Trimming took off 2 bases at V and 3 bases at J, with 15 bases between the two ends. The CDR3 protein is CASSFSLRGDNQPQHF. As DNA, the CDR3 is TGTGCCAGCAGCTTTTCTTTGCGGGGAGACAATCAGCCCCAGCATTTT.

A single count supports this clone. V gene TRBV6-1 combines with J gene TRBJ2-3; TRBD2 aligns across 7 bases. CDR3 size: 16 residues. V shed 4 bases and J 0 bases; nucleotides not matched to a gene: 7. Per the germline V gene, CDR1 is MNHNS and CDR2 is SASEGT. CDR3 nucleotides: TGTGCCAGCAGTGTTTCTAGCGGAGCTAGCACAGATACGCAGTATTTT. Translating it yields CASSVSSGASTDTQYF.

This chain uses TRBV5-4 with TRBJ1-2; D not certain. Germline-derived CDR1 and CDR2 are SGHNT and YYREEE (reference sequence). Trimming left V 0 bases short and J 3 bases short, with 12 bases between. CDR3 length: 15 residues. For the CDR3, the DNA is TGTGCCAGCAGCTTGGTCACACCCCTGGACTATGGCTACACCTTC. It translates to CASSLVTPLDYGYTF.

This clone has only one observation. This chain joins TRBV6-6 and TRBJ2-3, with D perhaps matching TRBD2 (5 bases). This CDR3 contains 14 residues. Germline lookup yields CDR1 MNHNY and CDR2 SVGAGI (reference sequence). Trimming cost V 3 bases and J 1 base, with 8 bases left between them. Here the CDR3 DNA reads TGTGCCAGCAGTTATTCGAGGGGCACAGATACGCAGTATTTT. Encoded protein: CASSYSRGTDTQYF.

The chain links TRBV28 to TRBJ1-4; D may be TRBD1 (5 bases). Germline V lookup: CDR1 MDHEN, CDR2 SYDVKM. The CDR3 sequence is 15 residues long. Trimming pared 7 bases from V and 0 bases from J, leaving 12 bases between. The CDR3 loop is CASIPGGATNEKLFF. As DNA, the CDR3 is TGTGCCAGCATTCCCGGGGGGGCAACTAATGAAAAACTGTTTTTT.

In the case of this clone: A read error may explain this, as a much larger clone is one base away. This specimen includes other DNA sequences encoding the same CDR3. The V and J genes are TRBV3-1 (or the pseudogene TRBV3-2) and TRBJ2-5, with 9 bases that match TRBD2. This CDR3 is built from 14 residues. CDR1 and CDR2 from the germline V gene are LGHDT and YNNKEL (reference sequence). CDR3 residues: CAPQLAGGAGTQYF. Written as DNA, the CDR3 is TGCGCCCCCCAACTGGCGGGGGGGGCGGGGACCCAGTACTTC.

This chain joins TRBV5-4 and TRBJ1-1; possible D gene TRBD1, 6 bases. V lost 4 bases and J lost 1, with 14 bases in between. This CDR3 is built from 15 residues. CDR1 SGHNT and CDR2 YYREEE come from the germline V gene (reference sequence). The CDR3 protein is CASSPGGRGNTEAFF. DNA for the CDR3: TGTGCCAGCAGCCCAGGAGGCAGGGGGAACACTGAAGCTTTCTTT.

The rearrangement uses TRBV28 and TRBJ1-5, with D possibly matching TRBD1 (5 bases). Trimming left V 2 bases short and J 3 bases short, with 14 bases between. The CDR3 runs to 16 residues. The V gene's germline CDR1 is MDHEN and CDR2 SYDVKM. The CDR3 DNA sequence: TGTGCCAGCAGTTTAACAGGTTCGCTCACCAATCAGCCCCAGCATTTT. It is translated as CASSLTGSLTNQPQHF.

J is TRBJ2-5 and V is TRBV6-5; no firm D call. V lost 2 bases and J 3 bases, leaving 7 bases between the germline ends. Germline-derived CDR1 and CDR2 are MNHEY and SVGAGI. There are 13 residues in the CDR3. The CDR3 DNA sequence: TGTGCCAGCAGTTACGACTTAGAAGAGACCCAGTACTTC. Its protein product is CASSYDLEETQYF.

V and J are TRBV7-8 and TRBJ2-1; no reliable D call. Between the trimmed V and J ends, which lost 1 base and 9 bases, there was a span of 10 bases. The CDR3 extends over 13 amino acids. Per germline, CDR1 SGHVS and CDR2 FQNEAQ. The CDR3 coding sequence is TGTGCCAGCAGCTTAGGATATAGAGTTGAGCAGTTCTTC. Translation: CASSLGYRVEQFF.

This clone was recorded once. J is TRBJ1-4 and V is TRBV4-2; D remains ambiguous. Per the germline V gene, CDR1 is LGHNA and CDR2 is YNFKEQ. Trimming removed 0 bases from V and 7 bases from J, with 12 bases in between. The CDR3 sequence is 15 residues long. The CDR3 protein is CASSQEAGFSEKLFF. CDR3 bases: TGTGCCAGCAGCCAAGAAGCAGGTTTTAGTGAAAAACTGTTTTTT.

The rearrangement uses TRBV19 and TRBJ1-1; 8 bases line up with TRBD1. This CDR3 has 13 amino acids. The germline gives CDR1 LNHDA, CDR2 SQIVND (reference sequence). V trimming: 6 bases; J trimming: 4 bases; junction bases outside the gene matches: 4. The CDR3: CASSPDRGTEAFF. The CDR3 region has the DNA TGTGCCAGTAGCCCCGACAGGGGCACTGAAGCTTTCTTT. The full variable domain, in which reference TRBV19 and TRBJ1-1 provide the parts outside the CDR3, is DGGITQSPKYLFRKEGQNVTLSCEQNLNHDAMYWYRQDPGQGLRLIYYSQIVNDFQKGDIAEGYSVSREKKESFPLTVTSAQKNPTAFYLCASSPDRGTEAFFGQGTRLTVV.

V usage is TRBV19 and J usage is TRBJ1-2, with 7 bases lining up with TRBD1. Germline CDR1 and CDR2: LNHDA and SQIVND (reference sequence). This CDR3 has 14 amino acids. V was pared by 5 bases and J by 4 bases, with 7 bases of the junction left unmatched. The CDR3 protein is CASSQGQAVYGYTF. Written as DNA, the CDR3 is TGTGCCAGTAGTCAAGGACAGGCCGTCTATGGCTACACCTTC.

Ten or more counts support this clone. The chain has TRBV4-3 and TRBJ2-1; D may be TRBD2 (5 bases). This CDR3 contains 16 residues. CDR1 LGHNA and CDR2 YSLEER come from the germline V gene. Trimming shortened V by 0 bases and J by 2 bases, and 11 bases separated the two germline ends. CDR3 sequence reads: CASSQDASGAYNEQFF. The CDR3, as DNA: TGCGCCAGCAGCCAAGATGCCAGCGGAGCCTACAATGAGCAGTTCTTC.

This rearrangement joins TRBV5-1 to TRBJ2-7; 9 nucleotides agree with TRBD1. Losses at the gene ends were 0 bases for V and 7 bases for J; bases not matched to a gene: 5. CDR1 is SGHRS and CDR2 is YFSETQ in the germline V gene. This CDR3 comprises 14 residues. CDR3 sequence (DNA): TGCGCCAGCAGCTTGGCACAGGGGGCAGAAGAGCAGTACTTC. Residues: CASSLAQGAEEQYF. The whole variable domain, filled in from reference TRBV5-1 and TRBJ2-7, reads KAGVTQTPRYLIKTRGQQVTLSCSPISGHRSVSWYQQTPGQGLQFLFEYFSETQRNKGNFPGRFSGRQFSNSRSEMNVSTLELGDSALYLCASSLAQGAEEQYFGPGTRLTVT.

This chain connects TRBV30 to TRBJ1-5, with D maybe TRBD1 (6 bases). Between the trimmed V and J ends, which lost 1 base and 4 bases, there was a span of 14 bases. The length of the CDR3 is 15 residues. CDR1 and CDR2 from the germline V gene are GTSNPN and SVGIG (reference sequence). The CDR3 here is CAWSEQGRGNQPQHF. CDR3 nucleotides: TGTGCCTGGAGTGAACAGGGCAGAGGAAATCAGCCCCAGCATTTT.

CDR3: CASSAARQAGYTDTQYF. CDR3 DNA: TGTGCCAGCAGTGCCGCCCGACAGGCCGGATACACAGATACGCAGTATTTT. The chain is built from TRBV2 and TRBJ2-3, with D maybe TRBD1 (6 bases). Germline-derived CDR1 and CDR2 are SNHLY and FYNNEI. V was shortened by 4 bases and J by 2 bases, with 19 bases between the two germline ends. The CDR3 is made up of 17 amino acids. Complete variable domain (other parts from reference TRBV2 and TRBJ2-3): EPEVTQTPSHQVTQMGQEVILRCVPISNHLYFYWYRQILGQKVEFLVSFYNNEISEKSEIFDDQFSVERPDGSNFTLKIRSTKLEDSAMYFCASSAARQAGYTDTQYFGPGTRLTVL.

The chain recombines TRBV28 with TRBJ1-1, with D maybe TRBD1 (5 bases). This CDR3 spans 13 amino acids. From germline, CDR1 is MDHEN and CDR2 SYDVKM. With 6 bases removed from V and 5 bases from J, the gap between germline ends came to 13 bases. CDR3 amino acids: CASSPIRGTEAFF. The CDR3 DNA reads TGTGCCAGCAGCCCCATAAGGGGAACTGAAGCTTTCTTT.

The genes are TRBV18 and TRBJ2-5; no reliable D call. The CDR3 has 15 amino acids. Per germline, CDR1 KGHSH and CDR2 LQKENI. The germline V and J ends were trimmed by 3 bases and 5 bases, with 16 bases remaining between them. CDR3 loop: CASSPAGLPAETQYF. The CDR3 nucleotides read TGTGCCAGCTCACCGGCAGGCCTACCCGCTGAGACCCAGTACTTC. The variable domain in full, completed from reference TRBV18 and TRBJ2-5, reads NAGVMQNPRHLVRRRGQEARLRCSPMKGHSHVYWYRQLPEEGLKFMVYLQKENIIDESGMPKERFSAEFPKEGPSILRIQQVVRGDSAAYFCASSPAGLPAETQYFGPGTRLLVL.

The chain has TRBV9 and TRBJ1-1, with a tentative D call TRBD1 (5 bases). V shed 4 bases and J shed 7 bases, with 14 bases lying between them. There are 13 residues in the CDR3. The V gene's germline CDR1 is SGDLS and CDR2 YYNGEE. This chain's CDR3 is CASSLSNQGEAFF. DNA of the CDR3: TGTGCCAGCAGCCTATCGAACCAGGGTGAAGCTTTCTTT. The full variable domain, in which reference TRBV9 and TRBJ1-1 provide the parts outside the CDR3, is DSGVTQTPKHLITATGQRVTLRCSPRSGDLSVYWYQQSLDQGLQFLIQYYNGEERAKGNILERFSAQQFPDLHSELNLSSLELGDSALYFCASSLSNQGEAFFGQGTRLTVV.

This chain joins TRBV19 and TRBJ1-5; 9 bases match TRBD1. The CDR3 runs to 14 residues. Trimming cost V 4 bases and J 4 bases; bases outside gene matches: 2. The germline V gene has CDR1 LNHDA and CDR2 SQIVND (reference sequence). The CDR3 DNA is TGTGCCAGTAGTACGGGACAGGGTAATCAGCCCCAGCATTTT. Translated, it gives CASSTGQGNQPQHF.

On this clone: The sample carries other DNA sequences with the same CDR3. The rearrangement uses TRBV5-1 and TRBJ1-6; 8 positions agree with TRBD1. V lost 5 bases to trimming and J lost 7 bases; unmatched junction nucleotides: 8. The CDR3 consists of 15 residues. CDR1 is SGHRS and CDR2 is YFSETQ in the germline V gene. This CDR3 reads CASSLGQGGNSPLHF. The CDR3 DNA reads TGCGCCAGCAGTTTAGGACAGGGAGGGAATTCACCCCTCCACTTT. The variable domain in full, with the rest retrieved from reference TRBV5-1 and TRBJ1-6, is KAGVTQTPRYLIKTRGQQVTLSCSPISGHRSVSWYQQTPGQGLQFLFEYFSETQRNKGNFPGRFSGRQFSNSRSEMNVSTLELGDSALYLCASSLGQGGNSPLHFGNGTRLTVT.

The gene calls are TRBV4-2 and TRBJ2-7; D is perhaps TRBD2 (7 bases). The germline V gene encodes CDR1 LGHNA and CDR2 YNFKEQ. The CDR3 has 16 amino acids. Between the trimmed V and J ends, which lost 4 bases and 0 bases, there was a span of 16 bases. The DNA of the CDR3 is TGTGCCAGCAGCCCATACCCTAGGGGGGGCTCCTACGAGCAGTACTTC. Translation: CASSPYPRGGSYEQYF.

V gene TRBV4-3 combines with J gene TRBJ1-5, with D maybe TRBD1 (5 bases). Trimming stripped 4 bases from V and 7 bases from J, with 11 bases between. CDR3 size: 13 residues. In germline, CDR1 is LGHNA, CDR2 YSLEER. CDR3 nucleotides: TGCGCCAGCAGCCGACAGCTTCAACAGCCCCAGCATTTT. Protein: CASSRQLQQPQHF.

This clone was observed a single time. The chain combines TRBV7-9 with TRBJ2-1; weak D call: TRBD1 (5 bases). The V end was cut by 3 bases, the J end by 4 bases, with 13 bases between. There are 15 residues in the CDR3. Germline assignment: CDR1 SEHNR and CDR2 FQNEAQ (reference sequence). The CDR3 region has the DNA TGTGCCAGCAGCTTTCGACAGCCCGGGTACAATGAGCAGTTCTTC. As protein: CASSFRQPGYNEQFF. Filled out from reference TRBV7-9 and TRBJ2-1, the complete variable domain reads DTGVSQNPRHKITKRGQNVTFRCDPISEHNRLYWYRQTLGQGPEFLTYFQNEAQLEKSRLLSDRFSAERPKGSFSTLEIQRTEQGDSAMYLCASSFRQPGYNEQFFGPGTRLTVL.

DNA for the CDR3: TGTGCCAGCAGCCGGGGCGGGGCGAGGGAGACCCAGTACTTC. Protein product: CASSRGGARETQYF. The chain is built from TRBV3-1 (or the pseudogene TRBV3-2) and TRBJ2-5, with D perhaps TRBD2 (6 bases). V dropped 4 bases and J dropped 5 bases, with 14 bases sitting between them. The CDR3 has 14 amino acids. Germline V gene lookup returns CDR1 LGHDT and CDR2 YNNKEL (reference sequence).

The CDR3, as DNA: TGTGCCAGTGGGCCAGGACTCGGCTACACCTTC. Encoded protein: CASGPGLGYTF. The chain carries TRBV19 and TRBJ1-2; D is uncertain. Germline loops: CDR1 LNHDA, CDR2 SQIVND (reference sequence). V gave up 8 bases and J gave up 8 bases, with 12 bases separating them. CDR3 size: 11 residues.

The J gene is TRBJ1-6, the V gene TRBV6-5, with 7 positions matching TRBD1. CDR3 length equals 13 residues. The V segment lost 11 bases and the J segment 6 bases; nucleotides outside the gene matches: 7. The germline V gene encodes CDR1 MNHEY and CDR2 SVGAGI. CDR3 sequence: CAHSDRVNSPLHF. CDR3 DNA sequence: TGTGCCCATTCCGACAGGGTTAATTCACCCCTCCACTTT.